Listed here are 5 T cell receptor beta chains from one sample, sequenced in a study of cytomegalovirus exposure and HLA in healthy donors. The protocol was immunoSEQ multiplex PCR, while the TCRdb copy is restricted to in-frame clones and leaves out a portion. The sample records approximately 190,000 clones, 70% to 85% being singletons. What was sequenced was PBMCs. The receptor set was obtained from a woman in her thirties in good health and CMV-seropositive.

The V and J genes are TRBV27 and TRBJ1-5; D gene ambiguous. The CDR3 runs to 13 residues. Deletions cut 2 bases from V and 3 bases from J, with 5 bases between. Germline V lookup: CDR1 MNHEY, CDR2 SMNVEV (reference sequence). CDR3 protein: CASSLTYNQPQHF. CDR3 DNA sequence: TGTGCCAGCAGTTTAACATACAATCAGCCCCAGCATTTT.

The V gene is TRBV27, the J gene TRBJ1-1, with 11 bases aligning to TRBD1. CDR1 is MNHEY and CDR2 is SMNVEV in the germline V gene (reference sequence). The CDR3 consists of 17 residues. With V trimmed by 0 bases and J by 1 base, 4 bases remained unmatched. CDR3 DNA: TGTGCCAGCAGTTTATCCCCTGGACAGGGGGCGAACACTGAAGCTTTCTTT. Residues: CASSLSPGQGANTEAFF.

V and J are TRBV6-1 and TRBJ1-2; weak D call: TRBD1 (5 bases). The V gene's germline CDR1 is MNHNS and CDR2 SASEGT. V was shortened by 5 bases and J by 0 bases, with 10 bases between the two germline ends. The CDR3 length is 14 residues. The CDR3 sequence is CASSQGLANYGYTF. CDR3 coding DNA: TGTGCCAGCAGTCAGGGTTTGGCTAACTATGGCTACACCTTC.

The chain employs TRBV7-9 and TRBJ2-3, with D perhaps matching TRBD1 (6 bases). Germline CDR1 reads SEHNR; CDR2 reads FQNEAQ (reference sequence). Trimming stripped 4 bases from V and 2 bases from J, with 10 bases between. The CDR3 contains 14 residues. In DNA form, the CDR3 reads TGTGCCAGCAGCTCGGGACACTCCACAGATACGCAGTATTTT. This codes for CASSSGHSTDTQYF.

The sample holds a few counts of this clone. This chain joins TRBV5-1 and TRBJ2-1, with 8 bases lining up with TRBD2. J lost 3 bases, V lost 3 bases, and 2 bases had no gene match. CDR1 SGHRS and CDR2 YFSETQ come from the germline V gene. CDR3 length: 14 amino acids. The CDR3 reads CASSSGTSYNEQFF. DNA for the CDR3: TGCGCCAGCAGCTCGGGGACTAGCTACAATGAGCAGTTCTTC.